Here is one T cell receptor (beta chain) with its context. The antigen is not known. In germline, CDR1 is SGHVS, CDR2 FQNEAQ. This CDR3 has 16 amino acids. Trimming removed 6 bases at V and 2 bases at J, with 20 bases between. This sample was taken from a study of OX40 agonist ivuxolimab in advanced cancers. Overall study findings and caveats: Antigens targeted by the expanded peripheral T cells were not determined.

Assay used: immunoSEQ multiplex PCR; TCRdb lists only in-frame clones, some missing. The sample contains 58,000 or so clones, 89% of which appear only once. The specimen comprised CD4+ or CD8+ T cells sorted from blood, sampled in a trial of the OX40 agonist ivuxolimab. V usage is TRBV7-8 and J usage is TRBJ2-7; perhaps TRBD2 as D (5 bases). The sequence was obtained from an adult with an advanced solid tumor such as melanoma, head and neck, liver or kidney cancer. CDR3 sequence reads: CASSQPRGSETYEQYF. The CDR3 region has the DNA TGTGCCAGCAGTCAGCCTCGGGGATCGGAAACCTACGAGCAGTACTTC. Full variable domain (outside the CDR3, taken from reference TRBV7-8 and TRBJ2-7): GAGVSQSPRYKVAKRGQDVALRCDPISGHVSLFWYQQALGQGPEFLTYFQNEAQLDKSGLPSDRFFAERPEGSVSTLKIQRTQQEDSAVYLCASSQPRGSETYEQYFGPGTRLTVT.